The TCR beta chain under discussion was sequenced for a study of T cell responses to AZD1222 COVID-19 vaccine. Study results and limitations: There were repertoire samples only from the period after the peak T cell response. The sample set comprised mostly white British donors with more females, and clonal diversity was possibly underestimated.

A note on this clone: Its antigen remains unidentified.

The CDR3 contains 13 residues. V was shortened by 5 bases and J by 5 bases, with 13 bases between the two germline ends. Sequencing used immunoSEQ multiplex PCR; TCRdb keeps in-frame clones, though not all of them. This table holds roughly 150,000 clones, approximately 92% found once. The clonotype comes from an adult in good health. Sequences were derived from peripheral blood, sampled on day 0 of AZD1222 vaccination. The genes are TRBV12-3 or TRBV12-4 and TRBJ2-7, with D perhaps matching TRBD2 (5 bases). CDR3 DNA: TGTGCCAGCAGTCCCCTCGGAGGCGACGAGCAGTACTTC. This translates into CASSPLGGDEQYF.